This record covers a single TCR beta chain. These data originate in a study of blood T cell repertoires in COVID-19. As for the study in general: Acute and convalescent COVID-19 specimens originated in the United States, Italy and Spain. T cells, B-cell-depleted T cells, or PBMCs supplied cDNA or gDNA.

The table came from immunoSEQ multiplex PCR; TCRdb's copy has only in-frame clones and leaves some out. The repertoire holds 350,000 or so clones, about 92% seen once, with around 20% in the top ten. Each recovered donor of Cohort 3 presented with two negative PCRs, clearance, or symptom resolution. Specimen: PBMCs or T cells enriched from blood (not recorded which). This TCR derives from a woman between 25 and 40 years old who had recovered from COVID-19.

CDR3 bases: TGTGCCATCACCCAGGGGCAGGGGCCGAGCACTGAAGCTTTCTTT. Protein product: CAITQGQGPSTEAFF. The V call is TRBV10-3, the J call TRBJ1-1, with D possibly matching TRBD1 (6 bases). V lost 7 bases to trimming and J lost 4 bases, with 19 bases between them. The CDR3 is made up of 15 amino acids. The germline V gene encodes CDR1 ENHRY and CDR2 SYGVKD.